The 10 T cell receptor beta chains in this list originate from one sample, sequenced in a study of blood T cell repertoires in COVID-19. Using immunoSEQ multiplex PCR, the repertoire was profiled, and TCRdb retains in-frame clones only, with some absent. The sample records around 250,000 clones, around 80% being singletons. Input material: PBMCs or T cells enriched from blood (not recorded which). The origin of the receptors is a man aged 35 to 55 who had recovered from COVID-19.

V gene TRBV5-5 combines with J gene TRBJ2-7, with 11 bases lining up with TRBD2. V lost 6 bases, J lost 1 base, and 6 bases stayed unmatched. This CDR3 has 15 amino acids. CDR1 SGHKS and CDR2 YYEKEE come from the germline V gene (reference sequence). CDR3 nucleotide sequence: TGTGCCAGCAAGGTTACTAGCGGGGGATCCTACGAGCAGTACTTC. Translation gives CASKVTSGGSYEQYF.

A word on this clone: Germline and junction disagree at one end, which may indicate a read error. This rearrangement joins TRBV2 to TRBJ2-1, with 7 nucleotides matching TRBD1. In germline, CDR1 is SNHLY, CDR2 FYNNEI. The CDR3 is 14 residues long. The CDR3 loop is CASGTGTATPDVLF. The CDR3 DNA reads as TGTGCCAGCGGGACCGGGACAGCGACCCCCGACGTACTCTTC. Variable domain in full (rest from reference TRBV2 and TRBJ2-1): EPEVTQTPSHQVTQMGQEVILRCVPISNHLYFYWYRQILGQKVEFLVSFYNNEISEKSEIFDDQFSVERPDGSNFTLKIRSTKLEDSAMYFCASGTGTATPDVLFGPGTRLTVL.

The chain joins TRBV12-5 to TRBJ1-5; no clear D gene. Germline CDR1 and CDR2: LGHNT and FRNRAP. This CDR3 region has 14 residues. V lost 0 bases and J 9 bases, leaving 12 bases between the germline ends. Written as DNA, the CDR3 is TGTGCTAGTGGTTTGGTGGAGCTCGGTGCGCCCCAGCATTTT. Translation: CASGLVELGAPQHF.

The chain combines TRBV7-9 with TRBJ1-2, with 9 bases matching TRBD1. Germline-derived CDR1 and CDR2 are SEHNR and FQNEAQ (reference sequence). The CDR3 contains 15 residues. V shed 4 bases, J shed 3 bases, and the junction held 6 bases outside the gene matches. The CDR3 DNA is TGTGCCAGCAGCTCCTGGGACAGGGCTGACTATGGCTACACCTTC. Translating it yields CASSSWDRADYGYTF.

The V and J genes are TRBV21-1 and TRBJ2-3; the tabulated D call, TRBD1, remains unverified against the DNA. TRBV21-1 is described as a pseudogene. The CDR3 totals 13 residues. CDR3: CASSKVGQGEQYF. The CDR3 DNA is TGTGCCAGCAGCAAAGTGGGACAGGGCGAGCAGTATTTT.

The chain is built from TRBV6-5 and TRBJ1-2; TRBD1 matches 7 bases. The CDR3 extends over 15 amino acids. Trimming removed 6 bases from V and 3 bases from J; junction bases left unmatched: 10. CDR1 and CDR2 (germline): MNHEY, SVGAGI. The CDR3 protein is CASSSQGGAYYGYTF. Here the CDR3 DNA reads TGTGCCAGCAGCTCACAAGGGGGCGCCTACTATGGCTACACCTTC.

The chain carries TRBV6-4 and TRBJ1-4; weak D call: TRBD1 (6 bases). CDR1 is MRHNA, CDR2 SNTAGT, per germline. Between the trimmed V and J ends, which lost 11 bases and 0 bases, there was a span of 19 bases. The CDR3 is 16 residues long. In nucleotides, the CDR3 is TGTGCCGGCTACGAGGACAGACCCGCAACTAATGAAAAACTGTTTTTT. Amino acid sequence: CAGYEDRPATNEKLFF.

This clone was seen more than once but under ten times. This chain connects TRBV2 to TRBJ1-2, with D maybe TRBD1 (6 bases). V was shortened by 6 bases and J by 4 bases, with 12 bases between the two germline ends. The length of the CDR3 is 13 residues. In germline, CDR1 is SNHLY, CDR2 FYNNEI. The CDR3 is CASRGQGTYGYTF. CDR3 DNA: TGTGCCAGCAGGGGCCAGGGGACCTATGGCTACACCTTC.

This chain uses TRBV28 with TRBJ1-5; 11 bases map to TRBD1. The germline CDR1 and CDR2 sequences are MDHEN and SYDVKM. With 5 bases clipped from V and 7 bases from J, the junction kept 10 bases outside the gene matches. This CDR3 contains 16 residues. The CDR3 DNA reads as TGTGCCAGCAGTCTCCCGGACAGGGGGCCCAGCCAGCCCCAGCATTTT. This sequence encodes CASSLPDRGPSQPQHF.

This sequence joins TRBV4-3 and TRBJ1-2; TRBD1 matches 7 bases. Germline V gene lookup returns CDR1 LGHNA and CDR2 YSLEER. V shed 0 bases, J shed 8 bases, and the junction held 6 bases outside the gene matches. The CDR3 totals 14 residues. The CDR3 DNA reads TGCGCCAGCAGCCAAGATCCCAGGGGGGAGGGCTACACCTTC. It specifies CASSQDPRGEGYTF.